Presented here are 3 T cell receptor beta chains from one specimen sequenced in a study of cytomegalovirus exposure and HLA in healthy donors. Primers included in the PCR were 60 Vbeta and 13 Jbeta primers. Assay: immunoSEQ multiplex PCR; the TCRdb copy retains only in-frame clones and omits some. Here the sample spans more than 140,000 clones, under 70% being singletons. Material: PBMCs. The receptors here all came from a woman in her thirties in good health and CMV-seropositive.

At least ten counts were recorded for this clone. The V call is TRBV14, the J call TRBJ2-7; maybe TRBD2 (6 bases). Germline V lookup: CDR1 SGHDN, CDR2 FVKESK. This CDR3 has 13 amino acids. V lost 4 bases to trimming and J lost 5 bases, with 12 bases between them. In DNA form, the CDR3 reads TGTGCCAGCAGCCCCCGGGCGGGAAACGAGCAGTACTTC. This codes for CASSPRAGNEQYF.

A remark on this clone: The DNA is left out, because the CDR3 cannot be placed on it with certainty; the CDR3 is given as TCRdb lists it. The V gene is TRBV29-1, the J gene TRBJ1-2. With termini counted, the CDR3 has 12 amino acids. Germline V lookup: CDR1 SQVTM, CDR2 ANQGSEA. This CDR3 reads CSAGSAPYGCTF.

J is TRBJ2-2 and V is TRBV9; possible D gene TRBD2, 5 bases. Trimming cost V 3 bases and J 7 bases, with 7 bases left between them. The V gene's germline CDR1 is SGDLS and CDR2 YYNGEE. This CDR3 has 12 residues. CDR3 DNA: TGTGCCAGCAGCGGGGGAGACGGGGAGCTGTTTTTT. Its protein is CASSGGDGELFF.